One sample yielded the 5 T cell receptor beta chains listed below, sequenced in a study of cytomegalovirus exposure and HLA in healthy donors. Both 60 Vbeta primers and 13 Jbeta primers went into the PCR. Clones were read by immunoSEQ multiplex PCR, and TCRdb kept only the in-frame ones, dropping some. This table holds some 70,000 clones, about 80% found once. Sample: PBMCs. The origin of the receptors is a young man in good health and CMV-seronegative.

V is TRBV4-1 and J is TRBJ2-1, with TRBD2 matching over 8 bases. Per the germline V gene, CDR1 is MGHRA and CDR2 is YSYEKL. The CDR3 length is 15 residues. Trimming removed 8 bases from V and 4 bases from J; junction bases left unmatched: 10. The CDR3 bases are TGCGCCAGCGCGGGGCTAGCGGGCTTTTACAATGAGCAGTTCTTC. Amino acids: CASAGLAGFYNEQFF.

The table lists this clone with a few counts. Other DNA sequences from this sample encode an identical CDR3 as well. CDR3 in amino acids: CASSGGTGGYQETQYF. As DNA, the CDR3 is TGCGCCAGCAGCGGGGGGACTGGGGGGTACCAAGAGACCCAGTACTTC. This chain connects TRBV5-1 to TRBJ2-5, with D possibly being TRBD2 (6 bases). The CDR3 contains 16 residues. Germline V gene lookup returns CDR1 SGHRS and CDR2 YFSETQ. V was cut by 4 bases and J by 0 bases, with 16 bases left in between.

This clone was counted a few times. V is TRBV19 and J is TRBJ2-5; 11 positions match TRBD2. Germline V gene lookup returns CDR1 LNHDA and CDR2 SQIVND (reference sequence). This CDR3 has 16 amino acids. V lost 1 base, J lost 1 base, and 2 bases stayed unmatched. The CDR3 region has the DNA TGTGCCAGTAGTATAGGGCTAGCGGGGGGCCAAGAGACCCAGTACTTC. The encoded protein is CASSIGLAGGQETQYF.

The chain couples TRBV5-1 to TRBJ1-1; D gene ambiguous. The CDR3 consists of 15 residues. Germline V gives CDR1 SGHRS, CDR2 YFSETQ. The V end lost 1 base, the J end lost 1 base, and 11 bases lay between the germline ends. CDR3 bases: TGCGCCAGCAGCTTGAGGGAGGCCACGAACACTGAAGCTTTCTTT. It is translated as CASSLREATNTEAFF.

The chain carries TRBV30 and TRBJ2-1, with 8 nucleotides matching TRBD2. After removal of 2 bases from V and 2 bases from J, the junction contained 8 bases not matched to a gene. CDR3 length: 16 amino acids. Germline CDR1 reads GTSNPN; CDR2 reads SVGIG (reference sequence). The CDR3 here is CAWSRRGGSAYNEQFF. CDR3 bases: TGTGCCTGGAGTAGGCGCGGGGGGTCCGCCTACAATGAGCAGTTCTTC.